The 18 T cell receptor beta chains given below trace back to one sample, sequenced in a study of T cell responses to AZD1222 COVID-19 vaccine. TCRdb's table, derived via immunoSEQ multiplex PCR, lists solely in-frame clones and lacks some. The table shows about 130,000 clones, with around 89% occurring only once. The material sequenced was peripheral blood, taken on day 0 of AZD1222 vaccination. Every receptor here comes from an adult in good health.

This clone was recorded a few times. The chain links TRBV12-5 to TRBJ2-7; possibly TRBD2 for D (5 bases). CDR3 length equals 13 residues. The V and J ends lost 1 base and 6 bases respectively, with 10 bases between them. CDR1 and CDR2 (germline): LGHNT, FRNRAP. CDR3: CASGLGAGREQYF. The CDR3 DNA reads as TGTGCTAGTGGTTTGGGGGCGGGCCGCGAGCAGTACTTC.

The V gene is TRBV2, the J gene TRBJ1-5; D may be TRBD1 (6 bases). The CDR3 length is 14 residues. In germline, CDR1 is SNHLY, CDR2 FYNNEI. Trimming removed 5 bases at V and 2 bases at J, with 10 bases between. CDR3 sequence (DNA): TGTGCCAGCAGTACAGGGCGCGGCAATCAGCCCCAGCATTTT. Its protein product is CASSTGRGNQPQHF.

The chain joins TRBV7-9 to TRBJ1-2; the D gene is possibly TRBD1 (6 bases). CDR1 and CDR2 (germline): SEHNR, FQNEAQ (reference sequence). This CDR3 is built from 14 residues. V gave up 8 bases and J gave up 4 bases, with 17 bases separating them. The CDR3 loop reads CASSGPGEAYGYTF. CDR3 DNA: TGTGCCAGCTCCGGGCCAGGGGAGGCCTATGGCTACACCTTC. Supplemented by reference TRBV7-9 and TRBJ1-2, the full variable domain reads DTGVSQNPRHKITKRGQNVTFRCDPISEHNRLYWYRQTLGQGPEFLTYFQNEAQLEKSRLLSDRFSAERPKGSFSTLEIQRTEQGDSAMYLCASSGPGEAYGYTFGSGTRLTVV.

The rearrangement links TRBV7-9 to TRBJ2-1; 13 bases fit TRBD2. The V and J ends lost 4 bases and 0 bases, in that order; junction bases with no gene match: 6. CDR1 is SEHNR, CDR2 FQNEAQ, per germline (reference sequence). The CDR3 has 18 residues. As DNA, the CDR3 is TGTGCCAGCAGCTCGCCGGGACTAGCGGGGAGCTCCTACAATGAGCAGTTCTTC. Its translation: CASSSPGLAGSSYNEQFF. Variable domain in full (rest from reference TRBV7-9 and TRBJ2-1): DTGVSQNPRHKITKRGQNVTFRCDPISEHNRLYWYRQTLGQGPEFLTYFQNEAQLEKSRLLSDRFSAERPKGSFSTLEIQRTEQGDSAMYLCASSSPGLAGSSYNEQFFGPGTRLTVL.

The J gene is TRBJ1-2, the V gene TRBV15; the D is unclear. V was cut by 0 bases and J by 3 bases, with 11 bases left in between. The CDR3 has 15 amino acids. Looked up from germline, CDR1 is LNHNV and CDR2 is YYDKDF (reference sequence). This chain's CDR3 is CATSREVAADYGYTF. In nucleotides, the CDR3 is TGTGCCACCAGCAGAGAAGTGGCAGCCGACTATGGCTACACCTTC.

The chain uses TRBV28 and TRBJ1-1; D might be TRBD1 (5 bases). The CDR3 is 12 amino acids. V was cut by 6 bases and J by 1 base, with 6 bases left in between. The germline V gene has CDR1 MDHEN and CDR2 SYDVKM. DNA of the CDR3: TGTGCCAGCAGACAGGCGAACACTGAAGCTTTCTTT. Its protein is CASRQANTEAFF.

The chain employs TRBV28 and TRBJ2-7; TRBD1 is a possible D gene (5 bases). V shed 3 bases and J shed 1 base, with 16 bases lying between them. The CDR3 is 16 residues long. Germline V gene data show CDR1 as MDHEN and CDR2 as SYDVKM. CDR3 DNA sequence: TGTGCCAGCAGTTTGTTGGCAGGGCTAAGTTCCTACGAGCAGTACTTC. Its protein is CASSLLAGLSSYEQYF.

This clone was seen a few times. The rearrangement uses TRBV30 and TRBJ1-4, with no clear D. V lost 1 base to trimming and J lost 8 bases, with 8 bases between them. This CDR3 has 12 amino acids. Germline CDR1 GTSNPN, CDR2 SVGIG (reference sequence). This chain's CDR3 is CAWSAATEKLFF. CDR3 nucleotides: TGTGCCTGGAGTGCAGCCACCGAAAAACTGTTTTTT.

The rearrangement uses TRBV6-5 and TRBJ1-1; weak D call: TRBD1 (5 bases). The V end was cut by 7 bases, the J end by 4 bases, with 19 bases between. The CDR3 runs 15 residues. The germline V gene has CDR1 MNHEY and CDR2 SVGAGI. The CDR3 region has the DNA TGTGCCAGCAACCTAAGGGCCGTCGGGGGCACTGAAGCTTTCTTT. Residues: CASNLRAVGGTEAFF.

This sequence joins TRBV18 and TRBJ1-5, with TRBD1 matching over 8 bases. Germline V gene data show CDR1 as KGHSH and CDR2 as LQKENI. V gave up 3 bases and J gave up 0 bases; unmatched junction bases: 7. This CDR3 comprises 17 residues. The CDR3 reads CASSPGDRSYSNQPQHF. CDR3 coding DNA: TGTGCCAGCTCACCCGGGGACAGGAGCTATAGCAATCAGCCCCAGCATTTT. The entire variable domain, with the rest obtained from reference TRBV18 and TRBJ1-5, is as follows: NAGVMQNPRHLVRRRGQEARLRCSPMKGHSHVYWYRQLPEEGLKFMVYLQKENIIDESGMPKERFSAEFPKEGPSILRIQQVVRGDSAAYFCASSPGDRSYSNQPQHFGDGTRLSIL.

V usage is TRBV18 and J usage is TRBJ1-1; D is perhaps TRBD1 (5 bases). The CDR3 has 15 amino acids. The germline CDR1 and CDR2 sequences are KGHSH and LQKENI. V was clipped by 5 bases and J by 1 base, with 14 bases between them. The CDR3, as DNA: TGTGCCAGCTCATTTACTATGCAGGGGAACACTGAAGCTTTCTTT. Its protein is CASSFTMQGNTEAFF.

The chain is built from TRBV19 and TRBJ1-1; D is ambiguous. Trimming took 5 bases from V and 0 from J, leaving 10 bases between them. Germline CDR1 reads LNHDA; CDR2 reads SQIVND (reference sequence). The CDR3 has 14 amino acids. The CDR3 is CASSLGNLNTEAFF. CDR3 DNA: TGTGCCAGTAGTCTCGGGAACCTGAACACTGAAGCTTTCTTT.

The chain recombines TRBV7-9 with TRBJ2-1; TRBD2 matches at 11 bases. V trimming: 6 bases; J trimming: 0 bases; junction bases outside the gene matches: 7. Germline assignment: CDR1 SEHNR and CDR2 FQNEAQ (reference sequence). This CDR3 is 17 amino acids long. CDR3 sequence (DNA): TGTGCCAGCAGGGGGACTAGCGGTTCTCACTCCTACAATGAGCAGTTCTTC. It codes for CASRGTSGSHSYNEQFF.

The chain's CDR3 is CASSLGQVSNEKLFF. CDR3 bases: TGTGCCAGCAGCTTAGGACAGGTGTCAAATGAAAAACTGTTTTTT. The chain joins TRBV7-8 to TRBJ1-4; perhaps TRBD1 as D (6 bases). Deletions cut 1 base from V and 5 bases from J, with 11 bases between. The CDR3 is 15 residues long. Germline V gene lookup returns CDR1 SGHVS and CDR2 FQNEAQ.

DNA of the CDR3: TGTGCCACCAGTGATTTGGGCGGTGGCTACACCTTC. It codes for CATSDLGGGYTF. V usage is TRBV24-1 and J usage is TRBJ1-2, with D unclear. Germline-derived CDR1 and CDR2 are KGHDR and SFDVKD. The length of the CDR3 is 12 residues. V gave up 0 bases and J gave up 7 bases, with 5 bases separating them.

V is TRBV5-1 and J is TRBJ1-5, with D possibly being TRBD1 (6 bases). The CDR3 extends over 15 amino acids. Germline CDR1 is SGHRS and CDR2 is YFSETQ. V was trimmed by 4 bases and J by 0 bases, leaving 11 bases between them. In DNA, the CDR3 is TGCGCCAGCAGCGCAGGGGTGAATAGCAATCAGCCCCAGCATTTT. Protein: CASSAGVNSNQPQHF. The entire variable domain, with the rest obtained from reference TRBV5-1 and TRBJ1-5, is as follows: KAGVTQTPRYLIKTRGQQVTLSCSPISGHRSVSWYQQTPGQGLQFLFEYFSETQRNKGNFPGRFSGRQFSNSRSEMNVSTLELGDSALYLCASSAGVNSNQPQHFGDGTRLSIL.

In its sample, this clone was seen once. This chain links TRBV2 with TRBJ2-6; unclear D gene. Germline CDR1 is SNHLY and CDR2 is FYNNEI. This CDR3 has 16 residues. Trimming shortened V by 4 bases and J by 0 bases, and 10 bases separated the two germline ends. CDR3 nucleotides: TGTGCCAGCAGTGTCCCAGGCGTCTCTGGGGCCAACGTCCTGACTTTC. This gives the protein CASSVPGVSGANVLTF.

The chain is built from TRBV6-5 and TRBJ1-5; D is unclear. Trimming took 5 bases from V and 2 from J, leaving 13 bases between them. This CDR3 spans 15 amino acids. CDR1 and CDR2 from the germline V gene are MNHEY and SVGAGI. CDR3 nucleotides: TGTGCCAGCAGTCCAGTCGGGCTGGGCAATCAGCCCCAGCATTTT. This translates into CASSPVGLGNQPQHF.